This T cell receptor beta chain was observed in a study of T cell responses to AZD1222 COVID-19 vaccine. Clones were read by immunoSEQ multiplex PCR, and TCRdb kept only the in-frame ones, dropping some. The sample lists approximately 140,000 clones; around 91% were seen once. CDR3 length: 15 residues. Trimming took 11 bases from V and 1 from J; bases not matched to a gene: 8. Per the germline V gene, CDR1 is SNHLY and CDR2 is FYNNEI. This clone was recorded many times. Its antigen is not identified. Whole-study findings and limits: Clonal diversity may have been underestimated, and the donors were mostly white British, with more females than males. Close to half of all spike-specific TCRs reportedly target regions of the variants that are unmutated. Spike-specific TCR breadth and depth grew following two AZD1222 doses. Samples come after the peak T cell response, not at day 14.

The clonotype comes from an adult who received the AZD1222 COVID-19 vaccine. The chain links TRBV2 to TRBJ2-2, with 9 bases aligning to TRBD2. Sample: peripheral blood, taken 28 days after the second AZD1222 dose. The CDR3 here is CASAGGLGNTGELFF. CDR3 DNA: TGTGCCTCGGCGGGAGGGTTGGGGAACACCGGGGAGCTGTTTTTT.